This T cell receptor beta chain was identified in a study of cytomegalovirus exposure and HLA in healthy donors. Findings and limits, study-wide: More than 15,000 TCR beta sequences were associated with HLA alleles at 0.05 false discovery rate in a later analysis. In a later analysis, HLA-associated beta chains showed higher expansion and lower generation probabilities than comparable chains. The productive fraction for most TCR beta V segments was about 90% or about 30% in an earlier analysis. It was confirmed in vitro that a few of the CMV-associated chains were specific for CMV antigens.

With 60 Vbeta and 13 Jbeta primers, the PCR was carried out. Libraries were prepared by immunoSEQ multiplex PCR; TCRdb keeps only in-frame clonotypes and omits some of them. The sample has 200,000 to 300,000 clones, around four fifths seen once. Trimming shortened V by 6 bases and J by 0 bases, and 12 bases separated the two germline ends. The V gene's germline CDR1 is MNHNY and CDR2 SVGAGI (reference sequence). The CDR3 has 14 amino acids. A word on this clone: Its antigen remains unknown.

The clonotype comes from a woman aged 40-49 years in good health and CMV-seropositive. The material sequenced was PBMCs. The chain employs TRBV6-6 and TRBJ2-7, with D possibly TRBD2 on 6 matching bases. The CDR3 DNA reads TGTGCCAGCAGCTTCCGGGACTTCTCCTACGAGCAGTACTTC. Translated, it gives CASSFRDFSYEQYF.